One and the same sample provided the 10 T cell receptor beta chains below, sequenced in a study of T cell responses to AZD1222 COVID-19 vaccine. Clones were read by immunoSEQ multiplex PCR, and TCRdb kept only the in-frame ones, dropping some. Of 110,000 or so clones in the sample, over 75% were seen once. The sample consisted of peripheral blood, taken on day 0 of AZD1222 vaccination. These receptors were taken from an adult in good health.

Comments on this clone: One end of the junction varies from germline; a read error may be responsible. V and J are TRBV9 and TRBJ2-2; TRBD2 matches 8 bases. This CDR3 spans 14 amino acids. CDR1 is SGDLS, CDR2 YYNGEE, per germline. The CDR3 spells CATSRRGDTGELFF. The CDR3 region has the DNA TGTGCCACCAGCCGGCGGGGGGACACCGGGGAGCTGTTTTTT.

J is TRBJ2-3 and V is TRBV5-1; no definite D call. The CDR3 covers 11 residues. V gave up 0 bases and J gave up 6 bases, with 2 bases separating them. CDR1 SGHRS and CDR2 YFSETQ come from the germline V gene. CDR3 DNA sequence: TGCGCCAGCAGCTTGGGCGATACGCAGTATTTT. Residues: CASSLGDTQYF.

The J gene is TRBJ1-3, the V gene TRBV10-3; no firm D call. Germline lookup yields CDR1 ENHRY and CDR2 SYGVKD. This CDR3 region has 17 residues. V dropped 3 bases and J dropped 2 bases, with 17 bases sitting between them. CDR3 in DNA: TGTGCCATCAGTGACCCGCAACTGGGCGGAACTGGAAACACCATATATTTT. Encoded protein: CAISDPQLGGTGNTIYF.

In nucleotides, the CDR3 is TGTGCCAGCAGTGAAGGGGGGGGAGCCAAAAACATTCAGTACTTC. Its protein product is CASSEGGGAKNIQYF. V is TRBV6-1 and J is TRBJ2-4; 7 bases are shared with TRBD2. With V trimmed by 1 base and J by 0 bases, 0 bases remained unmatched. Germline V lookup: CDR1 MNHNS, CDR2 SASEGT. This CDR3 comprises 15 residues.

The chain recombines TRBV7-9 with TRBJ1-3; 9 bases fit TRBD1. The germline V gene encodes CDR1 SEHNR and CDR2 FQNEAQ (reference sequence). The CDR3 consists of 17 residues. Trimming removed 4 bases from V and 0 bases from J; junction bases left unmatched: 7. The CDR3 here is CASSSPGQGYSGNTIYF. The DNA for the CDR3 is TGTGCCAGCAGCTCACCGGGACAGGGTTACTCTGGAAACACCATATATTTT. The full variable domain, rest sourced from reference TRBV7-9 and TRBJ1-3, is DTGVSQNPRHKITKRGQNVTFRCDPISEHNRLYWYRQTLGQGPEFLTYFQNEAQLEKSRLLSDRFSAERPKGSFSTLEIQRTEQGDSAMYLCASSSPGQGYSGNTIYFGEGSWLTVV.

V is TRBV24-1 and J is TRBJ1-5; TRBD1 is a possible D gene (6 bases). CDR3 size: 15 residues. CDR1 and CDR2 (germline): KGHDR, SFDVKD. With 9 bases removed from V and 3 bases from J, the gap between germline ends came to 17 bases. The CDR3 DNA reads as TGTGCCACCCAACAGGGTGGACCGTTCAATCAGCCCCAGCATTTT. This encodes CATQQGGPFNQPQHF.

V and J are TRBV6-5 and TRBJ1-1; no clear D. The germline V gene encodes CDR1 MNHEY and CDR2 SVGAGI. V was pared by 2 bases and J by 8 bases, with 15 bases between. CDR3 length equals 14 residues. CDR3 coding DNA: TGTGCCAGCAGTTACATGGCCGGGTTAACGGAAGCTTTCTTT. Translation: CASSYMAGLTEAFF.

The rearrangement joins TRBV10-2 to TRBJ2-7, with TRBD1 identical over 8 bases. V shed 4 bases, J shed 2 bases, and the junction held 7 bases outside the gene matches. CDR3 length: 15 amino acids. Germline V gene sequence: CDR1 WSHSY, CDR2 SAAADI. CDR3 residues: CASSGTGRQAYEQYF. The DNA of the CDR3 is TGCGCCAGCAGTGGGACAGGGCGTCAAGCCTACGAGCAGTACTTC.

This clone was counted once. CDR3 sequence: CASSGAGRTYQPQHF. CDR3 bases: TGTGCCAGTAGTGGGGCGGGCAGGACCTATCAGCCCCAGCATTTT. V gene TRBV19 combines with J gene TRBJ1-5; TRBD1 might be the D (5 bases). The CDR3 contains 15 residues. Germline V gives CDR1 LNHDA, CDR2 SQIVND (reference sequence). V was clipped by 5 bases and J by 5 bases, with 16 bases between them. Drawing the rest from reference TRBV19 and TRBJ1-5, the complete variable domain is DGGITQSPKYLFRKEGQNVTLSCEQNLNHDAMYWYRQDPGQGLRLIYYSQIVNDFQKGDIAEGYSVSREKKESFPLTVTSAQKNPTAFYLCASSGAGRTYQPQHFGDGTRLSIL.

The rearrangement uses TRBV25-1 and TRBJ2-7, with D possibly being TRBD2 (6 bases). This CDR3 is built from 15 residues. V lost 4 bases, J lost 1 base, and 14 bases lay in between. Germline lookup yields CDR1 MGHDK and CDR2 SYGVNS. CDR3 sequence reads: CASSARLVPSYEQYV. In nucleotides, the CDR3 is TGTGCCAGCAGTGCCCGACTAGTCCCGTCCTACGAGCAGTACGTC.